A selection of T cell receptor beta chains follows, all from one sample in a study of CD8 T cells in ankylosing spondylitis. TCRdb passed the 5' RACE reads through MiXCR, listing each CDR3 protein once. The sample holds a few hundred thousand distinct CDR3 sequences, about a fifth seen once. The sample taken for sequencing was blood, either unsorted or a sorted T cell fraction (not recorded which). Receptors originate from a female donor with ankylosing spondylitis or in good health (not recorded which). Each CDR3 is given with its conserved first and last residue.

v_gene | CDR3aa
TRBV20-1 | CSAKDNSPLHF
TRBV20-1 | CSADRAEQFF
TRBV20-1 | CSVQYTDTQYF
TRBV15 | CATSREWLVSNNPNEQYF
TRBV20-1 | CSGVERVTDTQYF
TRBV7-2 | CASSLGPEETQYF
TRBV5-8 | CASSYIRGRTQYF
TRBV7-2 | CASSLGSSGVVNEQFF
TRBV12-3/TRBV12-4 | CASNFGRAEAFF
TRBV20-1 | CSASVAAYNSPLHF
TRBV7-2 | CASSFDRGLVSNEQFF
TRBV29-1 | CSVVQNSYNEQFF
TRBV20-1 | CSARDRRASGVFTDTQYF
TRBV20-1 | CSVGRAIGGANVLTF
TRBV6-6 | CTSSYSDSYEQYF
TRBV24-1 | CATSDSSWTSGRESYNEQFF
TRBV15 | CATSRDGGVDIQYF
TRBV5-1 | CASSLGKVVNTEAFF
TRBV2 | CASSPRGNNEQFF
TRBV4-3 | CASSRGASGTDTQYF
TRBV6-2/TRBV6-3 | CASSYSVPETQYF
TRBV3-1 | CASSQKLLAGYEQYF
TRBV20-1 | CSAIHSVGLGGEQFF
TRBV20-1 | CSARTHRGGNTIYF
TRBV5-1 | CASSLRLAGSEQFF
TRBV6-1 | CASSEARSF
TRBV28 | CASSPGSGNQPQHF
TRBV20-1 | CSATLAGTGYYGYTF
TRBV20-1 | CSARGLAEGTDTQYF
TRBV6-2/TRBV6-3 | CASFTSVYGPIYEQYF
TRBV5-1 | CASSLWTGGNTQYF
TRBV6-1 | CASSSSRGYEQYF
TRBV7-9 | CASSPRGQGMNTEAFF
TRBV12-3/TRBV12-4 | CASSFSTNEKLFF
TRBV10-3 | CAISEPGAIPYEQYF
TRBV5-1 | CASSSGVAEFTDTQYF
TRBV20-1 | CSAGPRNEKLFF
TRBV27 | CASSARTGRTGELFF
TRBV20-1 | CSAPTSGAHNEQFF
TRBV4-3 | CASSQDRAGGKFF
TRBV11-2 | CASSPMDVPNTEAFF
TRBV9 | CASSVGQSSYNEQFF
TRBV30 | CAWSVGAGNQPQHF
TRBV6-1 | CASSLPGTGKNEQFF
TRBV21-1 | CASSVSGSPLNYEQYF
TRBV29-1 | CSVESRGTDTQYF
TRBV9 | CASSVATRGDTQYF
TRBV7-2 | CASSLGLARETQYF
TRBV7-6 | CASSSTGTQNGYTF
TRBV5-1 | CASSLRDRTEKLFF
TRBV20-1 | CSARDRARSYEQYF
TRBV4-3 | CASSQDFGDRETQYF